Listed here are 30 T cell receptor beta chains from one sample, sequenced in a study of response to subunit inactivated influenza vaccine. MiXCR, applied by TCRdb to the RT-PCR reads, yields one record per CDR3 protein. The data contain some 180,000 distinct CDR3 sequences, around 8.8% of them singletons. The input for sequencing was non-naive T cells sorted from PBMCs, taken on the day of vaccination. These receptor sequences come from a man aged 45-60 years who received an inactivated influenza vaccine.

This clonotype was observed at least ten times. The CDR3 DNA is TGTGCCAGCAGCCAAGGTCAGGGAGGGAAGCAGTTCTTC. It translates to CASSQGQGGKQFF. V and J are TRBV3-1 and TRBJ2-1; 7 bases are a match to TRBD2. V lost 1 base and J lost 11; bases outside the gene matches: 5. This CDR3 contains 13 residues. CDR1 is LGHDT, CDR2 YNNKEL, per germline (reference sequence).

This clonotype has a count of ten or more. The rearrangement links TRBV4-3 to TRBJ2-1; 10 bases align to TRBD2. The V gene's germline CDR1 is LGHNA and CDR2 YSLEER. Unmatched junction bases numbered 10, after V lost 5 bases and J lost 6 bases. This CDR3 contains 16 residues. CDR3 sequence (DNA): TGCGCCAGCAGCTTGCAGCGGGGGGGGATGGGCAATGAGCAGTTCTTC. This sequence encodes CASSLQRGGMGNEQFF.

This clonotype was seen a single time. This chain uses TRBV12-3 or TRBV12-4 with TRBJ2-1; 7 positions agree with TRBD2. V lost 4 bases to trimming and J lost 9 bases; unmatched junction nucleotides: 6. This CDR3 is 13 amino acids long. CDR3 DNA sequence: TGTGCCAGCAGTTCGCAAAGGACTAGTGAGCAGTTCTTC. Amino acids: CASSSQRTSEQFF.

The chain employs TRBV30 and TRBJ2-5, with D perhaps TRBD1 or TRBD2 (5 bases each). The CDR3 has 13 amino acids. Germline V gives CDR1 GTSNPN, CDR2 SVGIG (reference sequence). The germline V and J ends were trimmed by 0 bases and 5 bases, with 10 bases remaining between them. CDR3 nucleotides: TGTGCCTGGAGTGTGGGCAGGGACGAGACCCAGTACTTC. Translating it yields CAWSVGRDETQYF.

This rearrangement joins TRBV12-3 or TRBV12-4 to TRBJ2-6; D might be TRBD2 (6 bases). The V and J ends lost 5 bases and 0 bases respectively, with 14 bases between them. The CDR3 spans 17 residues. CDR3 region: CASSPEGVISGANVLTF. CDR3 DNA sequence: TGTGCCAGCAGTCCGGAGGGCGTTATCTCTGGGGCCAACGTCCTGACTTTC.

This clonotype was seen only a few times. The chain joins TRBV29-1 to TRBJ1-3; D is unclear. The germline V and J ends were trimmed by 1 base and 6 bases, with 13 bases remaining between them. CDR3 length: 14 residues. The germline V gene has CDR1 SQVTM and CDR2 ANQGSEA. CDR3 sequence reads: CSVEAYGKENTIYF. The CDR3 nucleotides read TGCAGCGTTGAAGCTTATGGGAAGGAAAACACCATATATTTT.

The V and J genes are TRBV9 and TRBJ2-2; 8 bases line up with TRBD2. The ends lost 4 bases at V and 5 bases at J; junction bases unmatched: 7. The CDR3 runs 15 residues. Per the germline V gene, CDR1 is SGDLS and CDR2 is YYNGEE. The CDR3 DNA reads as TGTGCCAGCAGCCCCGGGAGGGCCCGGACCGGGGAGCTGTTTTTT. Translating it yields CASSPGRARTGELFF.

The sample holds a few counts of this clonotype. The chain carries TRBV5-5 and TRBJ1-5; perhaps TRBD1 as D (5 bases). CDR3 length: 16 amino acids. Trimming took off 0 bases at V and 0 bases at J, with 10 bases between the two ends. Germline V gene data show CDR1 as SGHKS and CDR2 as YYEKEE (reference sequence). The CDR3 nucleotides are TGTGCCAGCAGCTTGGAGGCAGGGTATAGCAATCAGCCCCAGCATTTT. Its protein product is CASSLEAGYSNQPQHF.

This clonotype was picked up many times. The chain joins TRBV28 to TRBJ1-1; D remains unclear. This CDR3 region has 15 residues. Germline assignment: CDR1 MDHEN and CDR2 SYDVKM. V shed 5 bases and J shed 4 bases, with 17 bases lying between them. CDR3: CASSLGDAGSTEAFF. For the CDR3, the DNA is TGTGCCAGCAGTCTCGGCGATGCGGGGAGCACTGAAGCTTTCTTT.

Remarks on this clonotype: A much larger clone is a single base away; this may be a read error. CDR3 bases: TGCAGTGTTGGGACGAGCACAGATACGCACTATTTT. It yields the protein CSVGTSTDTHYF. The V gene is TRBV20-1, the J gene TRBJ2-3; D is tentatively TRBD1 or TRBD2 (5 bases each). This CDR3 is built from 12 residues. Germline V CDR1 and CDR2: DFQATT, SNEGSKA (reference sequence).

Ten or more counts support this clonotype. The chain couples TRBV30 to TRBJ2-3; the D gene is possibly TRBD1 (5 bases). V was pared by 4 bases and J by 0 bases, with 11 bases between. The CDR3 is 14 amino acids. Germline V gene data show CDR1 as GTSNPN and CDR2 as SVGIG (reference sequence). The CDR3: CAWTTGVSTDTQYF. In nucleotides, the CDR3 is TGTGCCTGGACCACAGGAGTTAGCACAGATACGCAGTATTTT.

This clonotype was picked up a small number of times. The genes are TRBV7-9 and TRBJ2-2; 10 bases match TRBD2. The trim removed 6 bases at V and 5 bases at J, leaving 0 bases unmatched. Germline CDR1 and CDR2: SEHNR and FQNEAQ (reference sequence). This CDR3 is built from 13 residues. CDR3 protein: CASRGLATGELFF. CDR3 DNA sequence: TGTGCCAGCAGGGGACTAGCGACCGGGGAGCTGTTTTTT.

The rearrangement joins TRBV4-2 to TRBJ2-5, with 8 bases that match TRBD1. J gave up 7 bases and V 0 bases, and 4 bases lay outside the gene matches. The CDR3 runs to 14 residues. In germline, CDR1 is LGHNA, CDR2 YNFKEQ. CDR3 coding DNA: TGTGCCAGCAGCCAAGAAGACAGGGGCGGGACCCAGTACTTC. Amino acid sequence: CASSQEDRGGTQYF.

This clonotype was recorded at least ten times. This rearrangement joins TRBV7-2 to TRBJ2-3; unclear D gene. CDR1 and CDR2 (germline): SGHTA, FQGNSA. Deletions cut 0 bases from V and 9 bases from J, with 10 bases between. The CDR3 runs 13 residues. CDR3 region: CASSLAGPTTQYF. In nucleotides, the CDR3 is TGTGCCAGCAGCTTAGCGGGCCCCACCACGCAGTATTTT.

The V call is TRBV11-2, the J call TRBJ2-1; D may correspond to TRBD1 or TRBD2 (5 bases each). The CDR3 extends over 13 amino acids. The germline V gene has CDR1 SGHAT and CDR2 FQNNGV. The V and J ends lost 5 bases and 7 bases respectively, with 12 bases between them. The CDR3 reads CASSGTQGNEQFF. The CDR3 nucleotides read TGTGCCAGCAGCGGGACGCAGGGAAATGAGCAGTTCTTC.

This clonotype was counted only a few times. V and J are TRBV18 and TRBJ2-5, with a tentative D call TRBD2 (5 bases). V shed 2 bases and J shed 4 bases, with 14 bases lying between them. Germline-derived CDR1 and CDR2 are KGHSH and LQKENI. This CDR3 is 15 amino acids long. For the CDR3, the DNA is TGTGCCAGCTCACCATGGTCGGGGAGCGGAGAGACCCAGTACTTC. It specifies CASSPWSGSGETQYF. Variable domain in full (rest from reference TRBV18 and TRBJ2-5): NAGVMQNPRHLVRRRGQEARLRCSPMKGHSHVYWYRQLPEEGLKFMVYLQKENIIDESGMPKERFSAEFPKEGPSILRIQQVVRGDSAAYFCASSPWSGSGETQYFGPGTRLLVL.

This clonotype was seen a handful of times. The J gene is TRBJ1-3, the V gene TRBV12-3 or TRBV12-4; the D is unclear. The CDR3 covers 15 residues. Between the trimmed V and J ends, which lost 6 bases and 0 bases, there was a span of 12 bases. CDR3 coding DNA: TGTGCCAGCAGCCTGGACGGGTACTCTGGAAACACCATATATTTT. Protein: CASSLDGYSGNTIYF.

The chain uses TRBV29-1 and TRBJ1-1; possibly TRBD1 for D (6 bases). Germline lookup yields CDR1 SQVTM and CDR2 ANQGSEA. The V end lost 7 bases, the J end lost 6 bases, and 15 bases lay between the germline ends. The length of the CDR3 is 12 residues. The CDR3 sequence is CSARTESAEAFF. The CDR3 DNA is TGCAGCGCCAGGACAGAATCTGCTGAAGCTTTCTTT.

The V and J genes are TRBV7-8 and TRBJ1-5, with unresolved D. This CDR3 is built from 15 residues. Germline CDR1 is SGHVS and CDR2 is FQNEAQ. Trimming removed 5 bases from V and 3 bases from J, with 14 bases in between. The CDR3 sequence: CASSATTGVNQPQHF. CDR3 nucleotides: TGTGCCAGCAGCGCCACTACGGGAGTCAATCAGCCCCAGCATTTT.

This clonotype has at least ten counts. V gene TRBV9 combines with J gene TRBJ2-1; TRBD1 matches 11 bases. With 4 bases clipped from V and 6 bases from J, the junction kept 6 bases outside the gene matches. This CDR3 has 15 residues. Germline V gene lookup returns CDR1 SGDLS and CDR2 YYNGEE. CDR3 residues: CASSKVGQGGNEQFF. CDR3 nucleotides: TGTGCCAGCAGCAAAGTGGGACAGGGGGGCAATGAGCAGTTCTTC.

The rearrangement joins TRBV20-1 to TRBJ2-5; D is tentatively TRBD1 or TRBD2 (5 bases each). Trimming pared 2 bases from V and 5 bases from J, leaving 12 bases between. Germline V gene sequence: CDR1 DFQATT, CDR2 SNEGSKA (reference sequence). This CDR3 is built from 13 residues. The CDR3 loop is CSARSPWGETQYF. The DNA for the CDR3 is TGCAGTGCTAGATCCCCGTGGGGGGAGACCCAGTACTTC.

At least ten counts were recorded for this clonotype. The rearrangement joins TRBV5-8 to TRBJ2-7; D tentatively reads TRBD1 or TRBD2 (5 bases each). Trimming removed 4 bases at V and 2 bases at J, with 13 bases between. CDR1 is SGHTS, CDR2 YDEGEE, per germline. The CDR3 covers 14 residues. The CDR3 is CASSRGPGPYEQYF. The CDR3 DNA follows: TGTGCCAGCAGCCGGGGACCGGGGCCCTACGAGCAGTACTTC. Drawing the rest from reference TRBV5-8 and TRBJ2-7, the complete variable domain is EAGVTQSPTHLIKTRGQQATLRCSPISGHTSVYWYQQALGLGLQFLLWYDEGEERNRGNFPPRFSGRQFPNYSSELNVNALELEDSALYLCASSRGPGPYEQYFGPGTRLTVT.

The sample holds many counts of this clonotype. The chain carries TRBV11-1 and TRBJ1-1; D call uncertain. Trimming took off 1 base at V and 0 bases at J, with 6 bases between the two ends. CDR3 size: 14 residues. CDR1 and CDR2 (germline): SGHAT, FQDESV (reference sequence). The CDR3 DNA is TGTGCCAGCAGCTTAGGGGGTATGAACACTGAAGCTTTCTTT. Its translation is CASSLGGMNTEAFF.

This clonotype was detected only a few times. This chain connects TRBV2 to TRBJ1-6; 7 nucleotides align to TRBD1. From germline, CDR1 is SNHLY and CDR2 FYNNEI. Unmatched junction bases numbered 6, after V lost 7 bases and J lost 6 bases. This CDR3 comprises 14 residues. In nucleotides, the CDR3 is TGTGCCAGCAATCGACAGGGCGTTAATTCACCCCTCCACTTT. Translation: CASNRQGVNSPLHF.

The genes are TRBV6-1 and TRBJ2-2, with 7 positions matching TRBD1. The CDR3 spans 13 residues. J lost 6 bases, V lost 4 bases, and 2 bases had no gene match. Germline CDR1 is MNHNS and CDR2 is SASEGT. CDR3 protein: CASSAGGSGELFF. As DNA, the CDR3 is TGTGCCAGCAGTGCAGGGGGATCCGGGGAGCTGTTTTTT.

The sample holds a few counts of this clonotype. V usage is TRBV7-9 and J usage is TRBJ2-5; 8 positions agree with TRBD1. Germline V gives CDR1 SEHNR, CDR2 FQNEAQ (reference sequence). V shed 6 bases, J shed 5 bases, and the junction held 11 bases outside the gene matches. The CDR3 sequence is 15 residues long. CDR3: CASRRQGAKGETQYF. The CDR3 bases are TGTGCCAGCAGACGCCAGGGGGCAAAGGGGGAGACCCAGTACTTC.

CDR3 nucleotide sequence: TGTGCCAGCAGTACCCGGGACAGGGGGGATACGCAGTATTTT. As protein: CASSTRDRGDTQYF. The chain is built from TRBV12-3 or TRBV12-4 and TRBJ2-3; 11 nucleotides align to TRBD1. The CDR3 totals 14 residues. Trimming removed 5 bases from V and 6 bases from J; junction bases left unmatched: 4.

This clonotype was picked up many times. This chain connects TRBV4-3 to TRBJ1-1; TRBD1 might be the D (6 bases). V lost 4 bases and J 6 bases, leaving 18 bases between the germline ends. Germline V gives CDR1 LGHNA, CDR2 YSLEER. The CDR3 contains 15 residues. DNA for the CDR3: TGCGCCAGCAGCCGCTCACTACTACAGGGTCCTGAAGCTTTCTTT. This gives the protein CASSRSLLQGPEAFF.

This clonotype was observed a few times. The chain is built from TRBV5-6 and TRBJ2-5; D not certain. Trimming pared 2 bases from V and 5 bases from J, leaving 7 bases between. The CDR3 contains 12 residues. Germline lookup yields CDR1 SGHDT and CDR2 YYEEEE. CDR3 in DNA: TGTGCCAGCAGCTTCTCGGTGGAGACCCAGTACTTC. Translated: CASSFSVETQYF.

Here the CDR3 reads CASSSPTAETQYF. For the CDR3, the DNA is TGTGCCAGCAGCAGTCCAACGGCGGAGACCCAGTACTTC. This chain links TRBV5-6 with TRBJ2-5; D not certain. This CDR3 has 13 residues. V was cut by 4 bases and J by 5 bases, with 12 bases left in between. Germline V gives CDR1 SGHDT, CDR2 YYEEEE.